The present T cell receptor (beta chain) was sequenced within a study of T cell changes during pregnancy in multiple sclerosis. The CDR3 is made up of 13 amino acids. The junction had 0 bases not matched to a gene; V was cut back by 5 bases and J by 0 bases. Per the germline V gene, CDR1 is MNHEY and CDR2 is SMNVEV (reference sequence). Some clones are missing from TCRdb's copy, which holds only in-frame ones; the method was immunoSEQ multiplex PCR. The table shows tens of thousands of clones, with roughly nine tenths occurring only once. The chain links TRBV27 to TRBJ2-7, with 8 bases fitting TRBD1. Sample: CD4+ T cells from peripheral blood mononuclear cells, taken in the second trimester of pregnancy. The receptor's source is a female donor with multiple sclerosis, enrolled in a pregnancy study. The CDR3 nucleotides read TGTGCCAGCAGTCAGGGGGCCTCCTACGAGCAGTACTTC. The encoded protein is CASSQGASYEQYF.